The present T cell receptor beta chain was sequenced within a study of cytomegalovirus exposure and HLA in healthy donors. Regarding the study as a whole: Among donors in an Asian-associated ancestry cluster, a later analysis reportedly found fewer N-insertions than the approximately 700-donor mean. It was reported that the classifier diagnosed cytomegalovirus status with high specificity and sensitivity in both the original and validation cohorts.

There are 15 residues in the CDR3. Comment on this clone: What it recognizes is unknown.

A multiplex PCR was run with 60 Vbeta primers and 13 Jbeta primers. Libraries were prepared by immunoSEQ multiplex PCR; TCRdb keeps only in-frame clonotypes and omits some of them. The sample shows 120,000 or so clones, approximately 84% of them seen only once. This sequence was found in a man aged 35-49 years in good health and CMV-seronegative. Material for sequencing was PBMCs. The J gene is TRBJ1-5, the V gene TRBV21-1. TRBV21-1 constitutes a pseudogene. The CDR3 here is CASTSGLGHHQPQHF. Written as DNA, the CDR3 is TGTGCCAGCACCAGCGGGTTAGGGCACCATCAGCCCCAGCATTTT.